This T cell receptor beta chain came from a study of CD8 T cells in ankylosing spondylitis. Researchers built TCR beta libraries using quantitative 5'-RACE with molecular barcodes. One entry per CDR3 protein results from TCRdb running MiXCR on the 5' RACE reads. The sample contains approximately 350,000 distinct CDR3 sequences, roughly 14% of which appear only once. Study findings and constraints: Reactive arthritis synovial fluid and blood were previously reported to contain some motif variants. Disease-linked clones proved CD8+ and comparatively uncommon in peripheral blood. Characteristic of ankylosing spondylitis blood, it appeared, was a TCR beta motif comprising several highly homologous variants.

With respect to this clonotype: Its cognate antigen is unknown.

CDR1 and CDR2 (germline): LGHDT, YNNKEL (reference sequence). The CDR3 has 13 amino acids. Trimming removed 8 bases from V and 1 base from J; junction bases left unmatched: 2. V and J are TRBV3-1 and TRBJ2-7; TRBD2 aligns across 10 bases. The receptor was isolated from a male donor with ankylosing spondylitis or in good health (not recorded which). Specimen: blood, either unsorted or a sorted T cell fraction (not recorded which). In nucleotides, the CDR3 is TGTGCCAGCGGGACTAGCGATTCCTACGAGCAGTACTTC. Translated: CASGTSDSYEQYF.